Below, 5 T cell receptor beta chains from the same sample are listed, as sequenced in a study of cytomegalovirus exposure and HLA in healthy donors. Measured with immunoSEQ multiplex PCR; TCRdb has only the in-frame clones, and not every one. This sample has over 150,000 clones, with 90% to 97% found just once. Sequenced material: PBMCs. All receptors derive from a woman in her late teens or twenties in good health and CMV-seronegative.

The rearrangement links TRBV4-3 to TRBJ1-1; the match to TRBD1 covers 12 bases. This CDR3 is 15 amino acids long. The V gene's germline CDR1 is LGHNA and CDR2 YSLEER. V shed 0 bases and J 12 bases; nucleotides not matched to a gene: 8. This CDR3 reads CASSQDKGTGGRTFF. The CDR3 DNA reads TGCGCCAGCAGCCAAGATAAAGGGACAGGGGGCAGAACTTTCTTT.

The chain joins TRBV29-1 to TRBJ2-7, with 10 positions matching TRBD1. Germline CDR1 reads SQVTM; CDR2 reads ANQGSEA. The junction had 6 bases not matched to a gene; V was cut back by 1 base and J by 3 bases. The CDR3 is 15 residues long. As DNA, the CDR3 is TGCAGCGTTGAAGCCGGGACAGGGGTCGGCTACGAGCAGTACTTC. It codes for CSVEAGTGVGYEQYF.

The CDR3 region has the DNA TGTGCCAGCAGTTTATCGACAGGGACAAATCAGCCCCAGCATTTT. It translates to CASSLSTGTNQPQHF. The gene calls are TRBV27 and TRBJ1-5; 7 bases are shared with TRBD1. The CDR3 loop spans 15 amino acids. CDR1 and CDR2 from the germline V gene are MNHEY and SMNVEV (reference sequence). V lost 0 bases and J lost 4; bases outside the gene matches: 3.

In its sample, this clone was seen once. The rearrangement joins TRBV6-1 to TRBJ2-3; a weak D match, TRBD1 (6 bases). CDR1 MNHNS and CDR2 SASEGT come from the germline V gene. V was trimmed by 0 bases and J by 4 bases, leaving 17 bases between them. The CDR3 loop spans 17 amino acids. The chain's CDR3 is CASSEAAYRELSDTQYF. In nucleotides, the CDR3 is TGTGCCAGCAGTGAAGCGGCATACAGGGAGTTGTCAGATACGCAGTATTTT.

Written as DNA, the CDR3 is TGTGCCAGCAGTTACCTACGTGAGACCCAGTACTTC. Residues: CASSYLRETQYF. The chain uses TRBV6-6 and TRBJ2-5; D is undetermined. With 2 bases removed from V and 5 bases from J, the gap between germline ends came to 6 bases. Germline values: CDR1 MNHNY, CDR2 SVGAGI (reference sequence). CDR3 length equals 12 residues.